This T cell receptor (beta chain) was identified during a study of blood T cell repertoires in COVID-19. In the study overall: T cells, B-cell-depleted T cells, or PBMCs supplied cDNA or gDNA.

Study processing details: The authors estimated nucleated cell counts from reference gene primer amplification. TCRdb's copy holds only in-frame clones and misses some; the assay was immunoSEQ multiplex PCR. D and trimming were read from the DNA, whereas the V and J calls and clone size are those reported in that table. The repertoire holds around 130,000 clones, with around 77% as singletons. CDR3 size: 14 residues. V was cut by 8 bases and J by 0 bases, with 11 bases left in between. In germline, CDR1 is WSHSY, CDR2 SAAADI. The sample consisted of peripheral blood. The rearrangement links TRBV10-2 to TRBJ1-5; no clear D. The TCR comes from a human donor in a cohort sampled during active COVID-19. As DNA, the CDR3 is TGCGCCAGCTCCCTTACAGATAGCAATCAGCCCCAGCATTTT. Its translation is CASSLTDSNQPQHF.